This passage covers 6 T cell receptor beta chains from one sample sequenced in a study of blood T cell repertoires in COVID-19. Produced via immunoSEQ multiplex PCR; TCRdb's table is partial and in-frame only. The sample holds approximately 160,000 clones, about 88% seen once. The sequencing input was peripheral blood. These receptors all stem from a man between 60 and 75 years old with COVID-19, enrolled during active disease.

The V gene is TRBV19, the J gene TRBJ1-2; a weak D match, TRBD1 (5 bases). In germline, CDR1 is LNHDA, CDR2 SQIVND (reference sequence). Trimming stripped 0 bases from V and 1 base from J, with 12 bases between. The CDR3 is 16 amino acids. The CDR3 DNA reads as TGTGCCAGTAGTATAGATCAGAGGAGGGGTAACTATGGCTACACCTTC. Encoded protein: CASSIDQRRGNYGYTF.

V usage is TRBV11-2 and J usage is TRBJ2-1, with D hard to call. Germline CDR1 SGHAT, CDR2 FQNNGV. This CDR3 spans 14 amino acids. V lost 0 bases and J 2 bases, leaving 5 bases between the germline ends. The CDR3 here is CASSLDRTYNEQFF. CDR3 DNA: TGTGCCAGCAGCTTAGATCGTACCTACAATGAGCAGTTCTTC.

The V call is TRBV6-6, the J call TRBJ1-2, with 9 bases aligning to TRBD1. Per germline, CDR1 MNHNY and CDR2 SVGAGI (reference sequence). With 2 bases clipped from V and 4 bases from J, the junction kept 5 bases outside the gene matches. The CDR3 has 15 residues. The CDR3 DNA follows: TGTGCCAGCAGTTACGGACAGGGGAGCGTCTATGGCTACACCTTC. Translated: CASSYGQGSVYGYTF.

The V and J genes are TRBV9 and TRBJ1-2; the D gene is possibly TRBD1 (6 bases). CDR1 and CDR2 (germline): SGDLS, YYNGEE. V lost 0 bases and J lost 1, with 7 bases in between. CDR3 length: 14 residues. CDR3 sequence reads: CASSVEGVNYGYTF. DNA for the CDR3: TGTGCCAGCAGCGTAGAGGGGGTTAACTATGGCTACACCTTC.

This clone showed up just a few times. The chain uses TRBV29-1 and TRBJ1-2, with D perhaps matching TRBD1 (5 bases). The germline V gene encodes CDR1 SQVTM and CDR2 ANQGSEA. V was clipped by 6 bases and J by 3 bases, with 14 bases between them. The CDR3 consists of 13 residues. CDR3 amino acids: CSVDDGGYYGYTF. Written as DNA, the CDR3 is TGCAGCGTCGATGACGGGGGGTACTATGGCTACACCTTC.

The chain recombines TRBV20-1 with TRBJ2-5; D is unresolved. Germline loops: CDR1 DFQATT, CDR2 SNEGSKA (reference sequence). The germline V and J ends were trimmed by 6 bases and 5 bases, with 10 bases remaining between them. The CDR3 runs 11 residues. In nucleotides, the CDR3 is TGCAGTGCCATCGATCGGGAGACCCAGTACTTC. Its protein product is CSAIDRETQYF.